This TCR beta chain was sequenced in a study of blood T cell repertoires in COVID-19. Study-level information: Acute and convalescent COVID-19 specimens originated in the United States, Italy and Spain. The analysed material was cDNA or gDNA that came from T cells, B-cell-depleted T cells, or PBMCs.

Authors' analysis steps: How many nucleated cells were present was estimated from reference gene primer amplification. Assay used: immunoSEQ multiplex PCR; TCRdb lists only in-frame clones, some missing. The D gene and trimming were derived from the DNA, and the V and J assignments and clone size from that table. Seen here are about 63,000 clones, roughly 85% observed once, and the top ten hold approximately 30%. Per the germline V gene, CDR1 is SGHRS and CDR2 is YFSETQ. Deletions cut 4 bases from V and 1 base from J, with 14 bases between. CDR3 length: 15 amino acids. This chain connects TRBV5-1 to TRBJ1-1; a weak D match, TRBD1 (6 bases). Sequencing used peripheral blood. This receptor was taken from a human donor in a cohort sampled during active COVID-19. CDR3 amino acids: CASSVSDRWNTEAFF. The CDR3 DNA sequence: TGCGCCAGCAGCGTTTCGGACAGATGGAACACTGAAGCTTTCTTT. Combining the CDR3 with reference TRBV5-1 and TRBJ1-1 gives the whole variable domain KAGVTQTPRYLIKTRGQQVTLSCSPISGHRSVSWYQQTPGQGLQFLFEYFSETQRNKGNFPGRFSGRQFSNSRSEMNVSTLELGDSALYLCASSVSDRWNTEAFFGQGTRLTVV.